This T cell receptor beta chain was identified in a study of CD8+ T cells in alopecia areata. Study information: Treatment comprised oral tofacitinib, 5 to 10 mg twice daily, in treated patients. Tofacitinib exposure lasted 6 to 18 months, followed by 6 months off drug.

Patients with alopecia areata provided lesional scalp punch biopsies as well as peripheral blood. The CDR3 extends over 17 amino acids. Trimming took off 6 bases at V and 1 base at J, with 20 bases between the two ends. CDR1 MDHEN and CDR2 SYDVKM come from the germline V gene. The authors extracted RNA and reverse transcribed it into cDNA as the sequencing template. Only in-frame clones appear in the TCRdb table, and some are missing; sequencing was by immunoSEQ multiplex PCR. Of 12,000 or so clones detected, around 60% appear once; the ten largest clones hold about 22%. This TCR derives from a human donor with alopecia areata. The specimen sequenced was skin. The chain carries TRBV28 and TRBJ2-3; weak D call: TRBD2 (6 bases). CDR3 amino acids: CASSATKGGFRTDTQYF. CDR3 bases: TGTGCCAGCAGCGCGACCAAGGGAGGTTTCCGCACAGATACGCAGTATTTT.